Shown below are 4 T cell receptor beta chains from a single sample sequenced in a study of shared T cell receptors in the human thymus. Sequenced by immunoSEQ multiplex PCR; TCRdb stores in-frame clones only, minus some. The sample records about 660,000 clones, over 75% being singletons. The sample also formed part of further work on human thymus T cells.

Sequenced sample: thymocytes. These receptors all come from a boy less than two years old with a congenital heart defect.

The chain uses TRBV5-1 and TRBJ2-1; 7 nucleotides line up with TRBD2. CDR1 is SGHRS and CDR2 is YFSETQ in the germline V gene. V lost 0 bases and J lost 4; bases outside the gene matches: 10. The CDR3 length is 17 residues. In DNA form, the CDR3 reads TGCGCCAGCAGCTTGGCCGTGATGGGCGGGAGTTACAATGAGCAGTTCTTC. Protein product: CASSLAVMGGSYNEQFF.

CDR3: CSAETSGRAHTQYF. DNA of the CDR3: TGCAGCGCCGAGACTAGCGGGAGGGCTCATACGCAGTATTTT. The V and J genes are TRBV29-1 and TRBJ2-3; 14 nucleotides agree with TRBD2. The V gene's germline CDR1 is SQVTM and CDR2 ANQGSEA. The CDR3 contains 14 residues. Trimming cost V 7 bases and J 7 bases; bases outside gene matches: 7.

V is TRBV14 and J is TRBJ1-5; possible D gene TRBD1, 6 bases. V was clipped by 0 bases and J by 2 bases, with 17 bases between them. Germline values: CDR1 SGHDN, CDR2 FVKESK. The CDR3 extends over 18 amino acids. Written as DNA, the CDR3 is TGTGCCAGCAGCCAAGAGGGACAAGGGCAGGGACGCAATCAGCCCCAGCATTTT. Translating gives CASSQEGQGQGRNQPQHF. The whole variable domain, filled in from reference TRBV14 and TRBJ1-5, reads EAGVTQFPSHSVIEKGQTVTLRCDPISGHDNLYWYRRVMGKEIKFLLHFVKESKQDESGMPNNRFLAERTGGTYSTLKVQPAELEDSGVYFCASSQEGQGQGRNQPQHFGDGTRLSIL.

The gene calls are TRBV27 and TRBJ2-7; 11 bases match TRBD2. CDR3 length equals 18 residues. Germline CDR1 is MNHEY and CDR2 is SMNVEV (reference sequence). V gave up 2 bases and J gave up 3 bases; unmatched junction bases: 12. The DNA of the CDR3 is TGTGCCAGCAGTTTAGGGCCCCAAACTAGCGGGAGCCTCTACGAGCAGTACTTC. Amino acids: CASSLGPQTSGSLYEQYF.